This T cell receptor beta chain derives from a study of shared clonotypes between healthy human individuals (dated by TCRdb to between 2020 and 2021). Broadly, across the study: The cohort comprised a couple of women and a few men aged 18 to 49 years. For each donor, three plates each were used for CD4 naive and CD4 memory, two plates were used for CD8 naive, and one plate was used for CD8 memory. Between about 0.85 and 9.5 billion PBMCs per donor were obtained by leukapheresis. To increase sequencing depth and limit assay-specific biases, TCR repertoire library preparation and sequencing were carried out by different laboratories using diverse techniques. The study deeply sequenced blood TCR repertoires of about 5 healthy adults to estimate repertoire size and the extent of clonotype sharing between individuals.

CD8 naive samples consisted of CD45RO-negative cells that were positively selected for CCR7, yielding a CD45RA+CCR7+ population without TemRA cells. Healthy HIV-negative adults with no recently reported acute infections or vaccinations were included as donors. Every donor was a Caucasian adult living in Nashville, Tennessee, USA. Blood was collected by leukapheresis, and PBMCs were isolated by Ficoll-Histopaque density gradient centrifugation and then cryopreserved in liquid nitrogen vapor phase. Analytical flow cytometry was used to check the purity and quantity of each magnetically sorted T cell population. Genomic DNA was isolated from each sorted fraction and quantified by UV absorbance on a Nanodrop 2000c. TCR CDR3 regions were amplified from genomic DNA by multiplex PCR using the deep immunoSEQ assay. Extracted genomic DNA from each cell subset was distributed evenly across all wells of several immunoSEQ 96-well plates, and each plate was treated as a replicate. For sorted subsets, 200 to 250 ng of genomic DNA, equivalent to some 30,000 T cell genomes, went into each replicate PCR. The purified libraries were quantified using a Qubit 3.0 fluorometer, sized with a Bioanalyzer 2100, and then quantified again using the KAPA Library Quantification kit. Every immunoSEQ 96-well plate was sequenced on a separate single-read 150-cycle Illumina NextSeq 550 flow cell. The published analysis was carried out like this. Because the immunoSEQ output held only junctional sequences and lacked quality scores, the filtering could not match the filtering applied to full-length reads. Sequences were annotated with PyIR, a Python wrapper for IgBLAST v1.9, and V/J genes and CDR3 were assigned using IMGT germline references. Reads were filtered out if the reads had weak V/J assignments (E-value above 1e-6), no CDR3, stop codons, out-of-frame junctions, or ambiguous translated residues. V3J clonotypes were defined as sequences sharing the same inferred V gene, J gene, and CDR3 amino acid sequence. To compute the percentage overlap between repertoires, the number of shared unique clonotypes was divided by the size of the smaller repertoire. Three approaches were used to assess repertoire richness: RTK rarefaction, the Chao1 estimator, and Recon v2.1 estimates of unobserved clonotypes. OLGA was used to compute generation probabilities for all TCRbeta clonotypes that the gDNA method yielded from a handful of donors. TCRdb's version of the immuneACCESS table is confined to in-frame rearrangements and falls short of the full clone set. An unresolved V gene accounts for under half of the shortfall where checked; the remainder is of unknown origin. V, J and clone size derive from that table, while D and trimming were established from the DNA sequence. Recorded for this sample are millions of clones; just under 95% of them occurred a single time. The top ten clonotypes cover roughly 1% of the sample.

Turning to this clone: Its cognate antigen has yet to be identified. Qualities for individual bases were not recorded, and no much larger clone is one base off.

Points the paper makes about the study in general: Even with the large sequencing depth, rarefaction of the sorted-subset datasets indicated that sequencing was incomplete. Pairwise subsampling indicated that sequencing depth was expected to affect the degree of clonotype sharing among donors. The genetic and exposure-history diversity represented was limited by the small number of donors. Sampling was limited to blood, and TCR repertoires in tissue likely differ from TCR repertoires in blood. Clonotypes shared by all four sorted-subset donors showed higher generation probabilities than non-shared clonotypes. Larger estimated clonotype richness was generally found for naive subsets than for memory subsets. Sharing across several donors was observed for 5% to 6.5% of naive CD4, 3% to 3.5% of naive CD8, about 2.5% of memory CD4, and 0.4% of memory CD8 clonotypes.

The CDR3 covers 15 residues, taking in both the cysteine and the phenylalanine. Only the CDR3 part of the read is kept: 45 bases, read in frame from the first base. At the junction V is shortened by 3 bases and J by 11 bases, with 20 bases in between. For CDR1 and CDR2, the germline V gene lists SGDLS and YYNGEE. The chain is assembled from TRBV9 and TRBJ1-4; matching of 5 bases hints at TRBD1 as the D gene. The receptor comes from a man aged 18 to 30 in good health. Sequencing input: naive CD8+ T cells sorted from blood. The intended sense of this specimen's cell subset or site label: CD45RA+CCR7+. The nucleotide sequence reads TGTGCCAGCAGCGCGAGCGGTTGGACGGGGGACAAACTGTTTTTT. This encodes CASSASGWTGDKLFF.